Listed below are T cell receptor beta chains from one sample, sequenced in a study of cytomegalovirus exposure and HLA in healthy donors. Sequencing was performed with immunoSEQ multiplex PCR; in TCRdb, only in-frame clones are kept and a portion is missing. The sample holds approximately 93,000 clones, 70% to 85% seen once. The sequenced sample consisted of PBMCs. The receptors were gathered from a man aged 45-60 years in good health and CMV-seronegative. The CDR3 runs from the conserved cysteine through the conserved F or W. The D gene is left open where the match is weak.

length,V,J,D,CDR3
14,TRBV6-1,TRBJ1-2,TRBD1,CASRLDRGSDGYTF
13,TRBV2,TRBJ1-1,-,CASRTKPNTEAFF
13,TRBV28,TRBJ1-2,-,CASSIGGGYGYTF
14,TRBV2,TRBJ1-5,TRBD1,CASRDDRGSQPQHF
13,TRBV6-1,TRBJ2-3,TRBD2,CASRGLAADTQYF
14,TRBV5-6,TRBJ2-7,TRBD1,CASSRTGGIYEQYF
14,TRBV7-9,TRBJ2-1,-,CASSQDGGVNEQFF
11,TRBV7-9,TRBJ1-1,-,CASVADTEAFF
16,TRBV7-8,TRBJ2-1,TRBD2,CASSHLGGRAVNEQFF
16,TRBV6-1,TRBJ2-3,TRBD2,CASSEAGTRFTDTQYF
15,TRBV18,TRBJ1-1,-,CASSPSRDMNTEAFF
15,TRBV19,TRBJ1-1,TRBD1,CASSGGDRGYTEAFF
16,TRBV28,TRBJ2-7,-,CASSLYREQMTYEQYF
13,TRBV15,TRBJ2-3,-,CATSRPHTDTQYF
16,TRBV6-1,TRBJ2-7,TRBD2,CASSEFSGSLGSEQYF
15,TRBV6-6,TRBJ1-1,TRBD1,CASNQGAGLNTEAFF
14,TRBV7-9,TRBJ1-5,-,CSSSLEWGGQPQHF
14,TRBV5-6,TRBJ1-1,-,CASSSDRDYPRAFF
14,TRBV30,TRBJ1-2,-,CAWSEWDGGKGYTF
16,TRBV7-9,TRBJ1-1,TRBD1,CASSPPGGARNTEAFF
12,TRBV7-8,TRBJ1-2,-,CASSSNTYGYTF
13,TRBV7-9,TRBJ2-1,-,CASSFRVDNEQFF